This T cell receptor (beta chain) appears in the sequencing data of a study of blood T cell repertoires in COVID-19. Study at large: Some COVID-19 samples were acute and others convalescent; all came from the United States, Italy and Spain. Sample material is recorded as cDNA or gDNA derived from T cells, B-cell-depleted T cells, or PBMCs.

This clone was counted a single time. Under the authors' procedure: Reference gene primer amplification gave estimated nucleated cell counts. Assay: immunoSEQ multiplex PCR; the TCRdb copy retains only in-frame clones and omits some. That table is the source of V, J and clone size, and D and trimming were worked out from the DNA. The sample contains approximately 270,000 clones, approximately 85% of which appear only once. The sequenced sample consisted of peripheral blood. This TCR came from a woman in her 70s with acute or convalescent COVID-19.

DNA of the CDR3: TGCGCCAGCAGCTGGGGGCCCGTTCGGGACACTGAAGCTTTCTTT. Translation: CASSWGPVRDTEAFF. This rearrangement joins TRBV5-1 to TRBJ1-1, with D possibly TRBD1 on 6 matching bases. The CDR3 totals 15 residues. The V end lost 3 bases, the J end lost 3 bases, and 15 bases lay between the germline ends. Germline V gene data show CDR1 as SGHRS and CDR2 as YFSETQ.